This paragraph covers one TCR beta chain sequence. This record comes from a study of shared clonotypes between healthy human individuals. As for the study in general: Per donor, CD8 memory used one plate, CD8 naive used two, CD4 memory used three and CD4 naive used three.

CD45RO negativity and positive selection for CCR7 defined naive CD8 cells, a population that excluded terminally differentiated effector memory CD45RA+ cells. The CDR3 has 15 residues. Germline-derived CDR1 and CDR2 are SGHKS and YYEKEE (reference sequence). Trimming stripped 0 bases from V and 1 base from J, with 8 bases between. The assay used deep level. Repertoires were generated with immunoSEQ multiplex PCR, while TCRdb's copy carries only in-frame clones and drops some. The sample includes about 2 million clones, over 85% of them seen just once. The receptor was derived from a man in his late teens or twenties in good health. The source material was naive CD8+ T cells sorted from blood. The chain uses TRBV5-5 and TRBJ2-1, with D perhaps TRBD1 (5 bases). The CDR3 spells CASSLGQGSYNEQFF. CDR3 sequence (DNA): TGTGCCAGCAGCTTGGGGCAGGGATCCTACAATGAGCAGTTCTTC.